This entry lists 10 T cell receptor beta chains sequenced from one sample in a study of Ad26.COV2.S vaccination and SARS-CoV-2 variants. The treatment denotes: roughly 18 received Ad26.COV2.S at low or high dose, single or two shots; roughly 5 received placebo; per-sample allocation not given. The study sampled participants on day 63 after the first vaccine or placebo injection. Measured with immunoSEQ multiplex PCR; TCRdb has only the in-frame clones, and not every one. The sample shows some 500,000 clones, about 88% of them seen only once. Material: peripheral blood, obtained in a trial of Ad26.COV2.S vaccine versus placebo. The receptor set was obtained from a person between 18 and 59 years old who received the Ad26.COV2.S COVID-19 vaccine or a placebo.

V is TRBV6-1 and J is TRBJ2-1; D is unresolved. This CDR3 has 15 amino acids. Trimming took off 3 bases at V and 0 bases at J, with 9 bases between the two ends. Germline V gives CDR1 MNHNS, CDR2 SASEGT. CDR3 in amino acids: CASSDGVSSYNEQFF. The CDR3 bases are TGTGCCAGCAGTGATGGGGTGAGCTCCTACAATGAGCAGTTCTTC.

The rearrangement uses TRBV30 and TRBJ2-1; D is perhaps TRBD2 (5 bases). V lost 2 bases, J lost 0 bases, and 8 bases lay in between. The CDR3 loop spans 14 amino acids. The germline CDR1 and CDR2 sequences are GTSNPN and SVGIG (reference sequence). The CDR3 sequence is CAWSSGSSYNEQFF. In DNA, the CDR3 is TGTGCCTGGAGTTCGGGGAGCTCCTACAATGAGCAGTTCTTC.

The rearrangement uses TRBV2 and TRBJ2-7; 7 positions agree with TRBD2. CDR1 is SNHLY and CDR2 is FYNNEI in the germline V gene. This CDR3 spans 14 amino acids. The trim removed 3 bases at V and 2 bases at J, leaving 4 bases unmatched. For the CDR3, the DNA is TGTGCCAGCAGTGAGGGGGGACTAACCTACGAGCAGTACTTC. Translation: CASSEGGLTYEQYF. The entire variable domain, with the rest obtained from reference TRBV2 and TRBJ2-7, is as follows: EPEVTQTPSHQVTQMGQEVILRCVPISNHLYFYWYRQILGQKVEFLVSFYNNEISEKSEIFDDQFSVERPDGSNFTLKIRSTKLEDSAMYFCASSEGGLTYEQYFGPGTRLTVT.

This clone came up once. Other DNA sequences within the sample encode an identical CDR3. The genes are TRBV5-5 and TRBJ1-6; D is uncertain. Germline values: CDR1 SGHKS, CDR2 YYEKEE (reference sequence). V was pared by 0 bases and J by 0 bases, with 4 bases between. The CDR3 is made up of 15 amino acids. CDR3 DNA sequence: TGTGCCAGCAGCTTGGGCAGCTCCTATAATTCACCCCTCCACTTT. Amino acid sequence: CASSLGSSYNSPLHF. Drawing the rest from reference TRBV5-5 and TRBJ1-6, the complete variable domain is DAGVTQSPTHLIKTRGQQVTLRCSPISGHKSVSWYQQVLGQGPQFIFQYYEKEERGRGNFPDRFSARQFPNYSSELNVNALLLGDSALYLCASSLGSSYNSPLHFGNGTRLTVT.

The rearrangement joins TRBV28 to TRBJ1-1; no clear D. Trimming pared 6 bases from V and 4 bases from J, leaving 12 bases between. This CDR3 is built from 13 residues. Germline V gene sequence: CDR1 MDHEN, CDR2 SYDVKM. The CDR3 nucleotides are TGTGCCAGCAGCCTTATCCGCAGCACTGAAGCTTTCTTT. Protein sequence: CASSLIRSTEAFF.

This clone was observed once. The V and J genes are TRBV13 and TRBJ1-1; D perhaps matches TRBD1 (5 bases). In germline, CDR1 is PRHDT, CDR2 FYEKMQ (reference sequence). V was shortened by 4 bases and J by 0 bases, with 21 bases between the two germline ends. The CDR3 runs to 18 residues. The CDR3: CASSSGDRFGGLNTEAFF. CDR3 DNA sequence: TGTGCCAGCAGCTCAGGCGACAGATTTGGGGGGTTGAACACTGAAGCTTTCTTT.

This clone has only one observation. The chain couples TRBV5-1 to TRBJ2-4; 9 bases match TRBD2. The CDR3 runs 17 residues. The junction had 8 bases not matched to a gene; V was cut back by 1 base and J by 3 bases. Per germline, CDR1 SGHRS and CDR2 YFSETQ. Here the CDR3 reads CASSLSPSGMGKNIQYF. CDR3 DNA: TGCGCCAGCAGCTTGAGTCCTAGCGGGATGGGCAAAAACATTCAGTACTTC.

V gene TRBV11-2 combines with J gene TRBJ1-3; possible D gene TRBD1, 5 bases. The germline V and J ends were trimmed by 6 bases and 0 bases, with 18 bases remaining between them. CDR3 length: 17 amino acids. Germline CDR1 reads SGHAT; CDR2 reads FQNNGV. CDR3 residues: CASRAFTRVSSGNTIYF. The CDR3 DNA is TGTGCCAGCAGGGCTTTTACCAGGGTTAGCTCTGGAAACACCATATATTTT.

The J gene is TRBJ2-3, the V gene TRBV7-7; possibly TRBD2 for D (7 bases). This CDR3 region has 19 residues. Germline CDR1 and CDR2: SSHAT and FNYEAQ (reference sequence). The chain's CDR3 is CASLWGREYRVRSTDTQYF. The DNA for the CDR3 is TGTGCTAGCCTCTGGGGGCGGGAGTACCGGGTTCGGTCCACAGATACGCAGTATTTT.

This clone came up once. The V gene is TRBV24-1, the J gene TRBJ2-2; D possibly corresponds to TRBD1 (6 bases). This CDR3 has 17 residues. Deletions cut 4 bases from V and 5 bases from J, with 19 bases between. Germline CDR1 KGHDR, CDR2 SFDVKD. CDR3 residues: CATSDTIGTWETGELFF. The CDR3 DNA is TGTGCCACCAGTGACACGATCGGGACATGGGAAACCGGGGAGCTGTTTTTT.